This T cell receptor (beta chain) originates from a study of control samples from healthy donors and cancer patients. The CDR3 loop spans 16 amino acids. The trim removed 5 bases at V and 1 base at J, leaving 6 bases unmatched. Germline CDR1 is SEHNR and CDR2 is FQNEAQ (reference sequence). Sequenced by immunoSEQ multiplex PCR; TCRdb stores in-frame clones only, minus some. The profile shows roughly 18,000 clones, 85% to 90% of them singletons. The sample comprised PBMCs. The rearrangement uses TRBV7-9 and TRBJ2-1; the match to TRBD2 covers 9 bases. The TCR was taken from a woman in her fifties or sixties with head and neck cancer. The CDR3 region is CASSPAGGRSYNEQFF. The CDR3 bases are TGTGCCAGCAGCCCAGCGGGAGGCAGATCCTACAATGAGCAGTTCTTC.